Listed here is a single T cell receptor beta chain. Patients chosen for sequencing had shown CD8+CD57+ cell expansion by flow cytometry. There was no therapy given to any patient before the blood sampling took place. The data were taken from a study of CD8+CD57+ T cells in acquired aplastic anemia. CDR3 and TCR beta VDJ profiling relied on a genomic DNA template. TCRdb called the reads again in MiXCR, with one record for every CDR3 protein. The table lists some 92,000 distinct CDR3 sequences, 55% to 80% of them singletons. Material: sorted CD4+, CD8+, or CD8+CD57+ T cells (not recorded which) from PBMCs. The origin of this receptor is a human donor with aplastic anemia.

CDR3 DNA: TGCGCCAGCAGCTTGGGTACGAACACTGAAGCTTTCTTT. Translating gives CASSLGTNTEAFF. The chain joins TRBV5-1 to TRBJ1-1; D uncertain. CDR3 length: 13 amino acids. V shed 0 bases and J shed 1 base, with 4 bases lying between them. Germline V gives CDR1 SGHRS, CDR2 YFSETQ.